These 27 T cell receptor beta chains originate from one sample sequenced in a study of blood T cell repertoires in COVID-19. The protocol was immunoSEQ multiplex PCR, while the TCRdb copy is restricted to in-frame clones and leaves out a portion. This table holds about 100,000 clones, roughly 88% found once. Sequencing input: peripheral blood. These receptors were taken from a woman aged 55-69 years with acute or convalescent COVID-19.

This clone came up a few times. The chain uses TRBV10-3 and TRBJ2-1; perhaps TRBD1 as D (6 bases). The CDR3 has 15 amino acids. With 2 bases removed from V and 4 bases from J, the gap between germline ends came to 12 bases. The germline CDR1 and CDR2 sequences are ENHRY and SYGVKD. The CDR3 sequence is CAISEAGTGYNEQFF. The CDR3 DNA reads TGTGCCATCAGTGAGGCAGGTACAGGGTACAATGAGCAGTTCTTC.

Notes on this clone: One end of the junction fails to match germline, which may point to a read error. The chain links TRBV3-1 (or the pseudogene TRBV3-2) to TRBJ2-7; 11 nucleotides line up with TRBD2. CDR1 is LGHDT, CDR2 YNNKEL, per germline (reference sequence). The CDR3 is 15 amino acids. For the CDR3, the DNA is TGTGCCAGCAACCAAGGGGGACTAGCGGCATACGAGCAGTACTTC. The encoded protein is CASNQGGLAAYEQYF.

The chain combines TRBV9 with TRBJ1-6; 10 positions agree with TRBD1. CDR1 SGDLS and CDR2 YYNGEE come from the germline V gene. The CDR3 contains 15 residues. V was pared by 4 bases and J by 9 bases, with 7 bases of the junction left unmatched. The CDR3 is CASSPRQGAGSPLHF. The CDR3 bases are TGTGCCAGCAGCCCTAGACAGGGGGCCGGTTCACCCCTCCACTTT.

This chain joins TRBV2 and TRBJ1-1; 10 nucleotides agree with TRBD1. Germline V CDR1 and CDR2: SNHLY, FYNNEI. This CDR3 has 15 amino acids. V lost 7 bases, J lost 0 bases, and 5 bases stayed unmatched. The CDR3 DNA reads as TGTGCCAGCAACCGGGACAGGGGAATGAACACTGAAGCTTTCTTT. Translation: CASNRDRGMNTEAFF.

In nucleotides, the CDR3 is TGTGCCAGCAGTGAAGGACAGCAACCGTTCTACGAGCAGTACGTC. This codes for CASSEGQQPFYEQYV. The J gene is TRBJ2-7, the V gene TRBV2; possibly TRBD1 for D (5 bases). CDR1 is SNHLY and CDR2 is FYNNEI in the germline V gene. This CDR3 is built from 15 residues. Deletions cut 1 base from V and 3 bases from J, with 13 bases between.

V and J are TRBV6-1 and TRBJ2-2; 8 bases line up with TRBD2. V was clipped by 1 base and J by 11 bases; unmatched bases: 9. The CDR3 contains 15 residues. CDR1 is MNHNS, CDR2 SASEGT, per germline. CDR3 loop: CASSEDGRREAELFF. The DNA for the CDR3 is TGTGCCAGCAGTGAAGATGGACGGCGGGAGGCCGAGCTGTTTTTT.

This chain uses TRBV18 with TRBJ2-5; D unclear. The CDR3 is 13 residues long. Germline V gene lookup returns CDR1 KGHSH and CDR2 LQKENI. V lost 3 bases and J lost 3, with 8 bases in between. DNA for the CDR3: TGTGCCAGCTCACCCACTACTAAAGAGACCCAGTACTTC. Encoded protein: CASSPTTKETQYF.

The genes are TRBV7-2 and TRBJ1-3, with TRBD1 as a possible D gene (5 bases). Trimming cost V 0 bases and J 2 bases, with 5 bases left between them. Germline CDR1 and CDR2: SGHTA and FQGNSA. The CDR3 has 14 residues. The DNA for the CDR3 is TGTGCCAGCAGCTTAGCAGGGGCTGGAAACACCATATATTTT. Its protein is CASSLAGAGNTIYF.

CDR3 DNA: TGTGCCACCAGCAGAGATCGGGCTAGCGGACACCTTGGGAATGAGCAGTTCTTC. This gives the protein CATSRDRASGHLGNEQFF. This sequence joins TRBV15 and TRBJ2-1; 7 bases match TRBD2. This CDR3 has 18 residues. V trimming: 0 bases; J trimming: 7 bases; junction bases outside the gene matches: 15. Germline CDR1 is LNHNV and CDR2 is YYDKDF (reference sequence).

The chain is built from TRBV7-9 and TRBJ2-1; 10 bases are shared with TRBD2. The V gene end was trimmed by 8 bases and the J gene end by 8 bases; junction bases not matched to a gene: 12. The CDR3 is 15 amino acids. Germline V lookup: CDR1 SEHNR, CDR2 FQNEAQ (reference sequence). CDR3 in DNA: TGTGCCAGCGGCACTAGCGGGAATCTTCGCTATGAGCAGTTCTTC. This encodes CASGTSGNLRYEQFF.

The chain links TRBV25-1 to TRBJ2-1, with TRBD2 matching 7 bases. CDR1 and CDR2 (germline): MGHDK, SYGVNS. The CDR3 runs to 15 residues. Losses at the gene ends were 6 bases for V and 2 bases for J; bases not matched to a gene: 7. The CDR3 sequence: CASRWGGGAYNEQFF. CDR3 in DNA: TGTGCCAGCAGGTGGGGGGGAGGTGCCTACAATGAGCAGTTCTTC.

The V call is TRBV5-4, the J call TRBJ1-2, with 7 bases aligning to TRBD1. V trimming: 3 bases; J trimming: 6 bases; junction bases outside the gene matches: 5. There are 13 residues in the CDR3. Per germline, CDR1 SGHNT and CDR2 YYREEE (reference sequence). The CDR3 is CASSWAGGHGYTF. The CDR3 DNA sequence: TGTGCCAGCAGCTGGGCAGGGGGGCATGGCTACACCTTC.

The V and J genes are TRBV4-1 and TRBJ2-1; D is possibly TRBD1 (6 bases). V was shortened by 0 bases and J by 3 bases, with 9 bases between the two germline ends. The CDR3 loop spans 15 amino acids. Germline V lookup: CDR1 MGHRA, CDR2 YSYEKL. The CDR3 DNA reads as TGCGCCAGCAGCCAAGAGGGACAAATCTACAATGAGCAGTTCTTC. This translates into CASSQEGQIYNEQFF.

This chain connects TRBV3-1 (or the pseudogene TRBV3-2) to TRBJ2-1; 11 positions match TRBD2. The CDR3 contains 15 residues. Germline loops: CDR1 LGHDT, CDR2 YNNKEL (reference sequence). J was trimmed by 3 bases and V by 4 bases; bases with no gene match: 2. CDR3 sequence: CASSLTSGNYNEQFF. CDR3 sequence (DNA): TGTGCCAGCAGCCTGACTAGCGGGAACTACAATGAGCAGTTCTTC.

The V and J genes are TRBV19 and TRBJ1-2; no firm D call. This CDR3 spans 12 amino acids. Germline V gene sequence: CDR1 LNHDA, CDR2 SQIVND (reference sequence). V lost 8 bases to trimming and J lost 4 bases, with 11 bases between them. The CDR3 DNA follows: TGTGCCAGTCGGGAAACAGCCTATGGCTACACCTTC. Its protein is CASRETAYGYTF.

The J gene is TRBJ2-2, the V gene TRBV6-2 or TRBV6-3; D possibly corresponds to TRBD1 (6 bases). The V gene lost 6 bases and the J gene lost 0 bases, with 17 bases spanning the gap. CDR1 and CDR2 (germline): MNHEY, SVGEGT. CDR3 size: 17 residues. CDR3 sequence reads: CASSPWPTGPNTGELFF. For the CDR3, the DNA is TGTGCCAGCAGCCCTTGGCCGACAGGTCCGAACACCGGGGAGCTGTTTTTT.

This rearrangement joins TRBV7-2 to TRBJ1-5; 7 bases align to TRBD1. Trimming at V came to 5 bases and at J to 3 bases, leaving 7 bases not matched to a gene. Germline V gives CDR1 SGHTA, CDR2 FQGNSA. CDR3 length equals 15 residues. The chain's CDR3 is CASSPGQTFNQPQHF. In DNA, the CDR3 is TGTGCCAGCAGCCCGGGACAGACTTTCAATCAGCCCCAGCATTTT.

This clone came up once. The V gene is TRBV19, the J gene TRBJ2-3; the match to TRBD1 covers 7 bases. The germline gives CDR1 LNHDA, CDR2 SQIVND (reference sequence). The trim removed 10 bases at V and 3 bases at J, leaving 16 bases unmatched. The CDR3 is 16 amino acids. CDR3 region: CATSTSTGLATDTQYF. The CDR3 coding sequence is TGTGCCACCTCTACCTCGACAGGGCTGGCAACAGATACGCAGTATTTT.

The chain is built from TRBV19 and TRBJ1-1, with 8 bases fitting TRBD1. Unmatched junction bases numbered 10, after V lost 5 bases and J lost 2 bases. This CDR3 comprises 16 residues. Germline values: CDR1 LNHDA, CDR2 SQIVND (reference sequence). CDR3 residues: CASSRQGKGPNTEAFF. CDR3 in DNA: TGTGCCAGTAGTCGACAGGGGAAGGGGCCTAACACTGAAGCTTTCTTT. Variable domain in full (rest from reference TRBV19 and TRBJ1-1): DGGITQSPKYLFRKEGQNVTLSCEQNLNHDAMYWYRQDPGQGLRLIYYSQIVNDFQKGDIAEGYSVSREKKESFPLTVTSAQKNPTAFYLCASSRQGKGPNTEAFFGQGTRLTVV.

The V and J genes are TRBV27 and TRBJ2-2; 7 bases line up with TRBD2. V shed 2 bases, J shed 0 bases, and the junction held 6 bases outside the gene matches. This CDR3 spans 17 amino acids. The germline V gene has CDR1 MNHEY and CDR2 SMNVEV (reference sequence). In nucleotides, the CDR3 is TGTGCCAGCAGTTTACTCTGGCGGGGGTCGAACACCGGGGAGCTGTTTTTT. Amino acid sequence: CASSLLWRGSNTGELFF.

This clone was counted once. The chain has TRBV27 and TRBJ2-1; TRBD2 matches 9 bases. The CDR3 loop spans 15 amino acids. Germline V CDR1 and CDR2: MNHEY, SMNVEV (reference sequence). V lost 4 bases, J lost 4 bases, and 5 bases stayed unmatched. CDR3 sequence: CASSSAGGLYNEQFF. In nucleotides, the CDR3 is TGTGCCAGCAGTTCAGCGGGAGGACTGTACAATGAGCAGTTCTTC.

V and J are TRBV12-3 or TRBV12-4 and TRBJ2-7; 7 bases are a match to TRBD1. The CDR3 contains 13 residues. V lost 6 bases to trimming and J lost 5 bases; unmatched junction nucleotides: 7. CDR3: CASSQTGFDEQYF. The DNA of the CDR3 is TGTGCCAGCAGCCAGACAGGGTTCGACGAGCAGTACTTC.

This clone showed up just a few times. The chain carries TRBV7-3 and TRBJ2-1; 7 bases match TRBD1. After removal of 5 bases from V and 6 bases from J, the junction contained 7 bases not matched to a gene. Germline assignment: CDR1 SGHTA and CDR2 FQGTGA. The CDR3 is 14 amino acids. The CDR3 region is CASSRDSGRNEQFF. The CDR3 region has the DNA TGTGCCAGCAGCCGGGACAGTGGCCGCAATGAGCAGTTCTTC.

This clone was seen only a few times. The V call is TRBV27, the J call TRBJ1-1; a possible D gene is TRBD1 (5 bases). Germline V gives CDR1 MNHEY, CDR2 SMNVEV (reference sequence). Trimming cost V 6 bases and J 7 bases, with 15 bases left between them. The CDR3 is made up of 13 amino acids. Here the CDR3 reads CASRVQAPGEAFF. CDR3 DNA sequence: TGTGCCAGCAGGGTACAGGCCCCCGGTGAAGCTTTCTTT.

The chain has TRBV2 and TRBJ1-2; D unclear. The CDR3 length is 14 residues. The germline V gene encodes CDR1 SNHLY and CDR2 FYNNEI. Trimming took 3 bases from V and 4 from J, leaving 12 bases between them. CDR3: CASSELGKLYGYTF. For the CDR3, the DNA is TGTGCCAGCAGTGAGTTGGGCAAACTCTATGGCTACACCTTC.

The chain carries TRBV5-6 and TRBJ1-5; 10 nucleotides line up with TRBD1. This CDR3 comprises 16 residues. V gave up 3 bases and J gave up 2 bases; unmatched junction bases: 5. Germline assignment: CDR1 SGHDT and CDR2 YYEEEE. In nucleotides, the CDR3 is TGTGCCAGCAGCTACGGACAGGGGGGAGGCAATCAGCCCCAGCATTTT. This codes for CASSYGQGGGNQPQHF.

V usage is TRBV6-1 and J usage is TRBJ1-1; 7 nucleotides agree with TRBD1. Germline assignment: CDR1 MNHNS and CDR2 SASEGT. This CDR3 is 15 amino acids long. The trim removed 3 bases at V and 4 bases at J, leaving 8 bases unmatched. The CDR3 loop reads CASSDRQGRATEAFF. CDR3 sequence (DNA): TGTGCCAGCAGTGATAGACAGGGCCGGGCCACTGAAGCTTTCTTT.